This T cell receptor beta chain was found in a study of cytomegalovirus exposure and HLA in healthy donors. Researchers ran the PCR with 60 Vbeta and 13 Jbeta primers. Profiling relied on immunoSEQ multiplex PCR, and the TCRdb table lists in-frame clones only, not all of them. This sample's clone table lists about 77,000 clones. CDR1 is DFQATT, CDR2 SNEGSKA, per germline (reference sequence). This CDR3 has 11 residues. V was clipped by 0 bases and J by 5 bases, with 3 bases between them. Source material: PBMCs. This clonotype was sampled from a man aged 50 to 59 in good health and CMV-seropositive. V is TRBV20-1 and J is TRBJ2-3; D remains unclear. The CDR3 sequence is CSARDLDTQYF. In DNA, the CDR3 is TGCAGTGCTAGAGATCTAGATACGCAGTATTTT.